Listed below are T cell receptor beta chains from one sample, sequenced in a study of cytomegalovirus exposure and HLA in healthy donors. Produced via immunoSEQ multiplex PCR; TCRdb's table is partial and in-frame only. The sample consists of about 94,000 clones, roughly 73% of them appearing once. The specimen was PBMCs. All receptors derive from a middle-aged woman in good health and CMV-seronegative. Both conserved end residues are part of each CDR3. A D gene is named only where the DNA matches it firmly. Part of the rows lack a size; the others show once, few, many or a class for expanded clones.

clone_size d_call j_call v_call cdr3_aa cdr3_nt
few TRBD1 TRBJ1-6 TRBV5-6 CASSLGQGNSPLHF TGTGCCAGCAGCCTCGGACAGGGCAATTCACCCCTCCACTTT
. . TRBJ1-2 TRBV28 CASSFGGYGYTF TGTGCCAGCAGTTTTGGAGGGTACGGCTACACCTTC
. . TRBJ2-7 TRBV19 CASSIGAESSYEQYF TGTGCCAGTAGTATAGGGGCCGAAAGCTCCTACGAGCAGTACTTC
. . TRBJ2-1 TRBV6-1 CASSEGQHSYNEQFF TGTGCCAGCAGTGAAGGACAGCACTCCTACAATGAGCAGTTCTTC
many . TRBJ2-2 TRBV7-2 CASSLVLSGSGELFF TGTGCCAGCAGCTTAGTTCTCTCAGGGTCCGGGGAGCTGTTTTTT
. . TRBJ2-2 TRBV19 CASSIDQGRVAGELFF TGTGCCAGTAGTATAGATCAGGGCCGGGTGGCCGGGGAGCTGTTTTTT
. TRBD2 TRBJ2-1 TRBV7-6 CASRPGLAGGRTYNEQFF TGTGCCAGCAGACCTGGACTAGCGGGGGGTCGTACTTACAATGAGCAGTTCTTC
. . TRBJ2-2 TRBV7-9 CASSLESRSGELFF TGTGCCAGCAGCTTAGAATCGAGGTCCGGGGAGCTGTTTTTT
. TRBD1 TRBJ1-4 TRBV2 CASSVYRGLGDEKLFF TGTGCCAGCAGTGTTTACAGGGGGCTGGGGGATGAAAAACTGTTTTTT
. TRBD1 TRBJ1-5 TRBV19 CASSIVGTGSGQPQHF TGTGCCAGTAGTATAGTCGGGACAGGGTCTGGGCAGCCCCAGCATTTT
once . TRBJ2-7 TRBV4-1 CASSQEQEYEQYF TGCGCCAGCAGCCAAGAACAGGAGTACGAGCAGTACTTC
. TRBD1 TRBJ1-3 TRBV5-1 CASSLGTGVGNTIYF TGCGCCAGCAGTCTAGGGACAGGGGTCGGAAACACCATATATTTT
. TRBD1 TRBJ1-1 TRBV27 CASRTGRRGAFF TGTGCCAGCAGGACAGGGAGGCGCGGGGCTTTCTTT
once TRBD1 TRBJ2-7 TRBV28 CASRTAGTGYSYGQYF TGTGCCAGCAGGACAGCCGGGACAGGGTACTCCTACGGGCAGTACTTC
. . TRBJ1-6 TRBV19 CASNPSYNSPLHF TGTGCCAGTAATCCTTCCTATAATTCACCCCTCCACTTT
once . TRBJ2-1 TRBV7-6 CASSLIPRGGALPNSYNEQFF TGTGCCAGCAGCTTAATCCCTAGGGGGGGGGCCTTGCCAAATTCCTACAATGAGCAGTTCTTC
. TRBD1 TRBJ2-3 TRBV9 CASSVFEGASTDTQYF TGTGCCAGCAGCGTATTCGAGGGGGCGAGCACAGATACGCAGTATTTT
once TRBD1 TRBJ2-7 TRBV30 CAWSVGQGAYEQYF TGTGCCTGGAGTGTAGGACAGGGGGCCTACGAGCAGTACTTC
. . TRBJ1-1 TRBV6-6 CASSYSTLNTEAFF TGTGCCAGCAGTTACTCAACATTGAACACTGAAGCTTTCTTT
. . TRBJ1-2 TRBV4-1 CASSQTGYGYTF TGCGCCAGCAGCCAAACAGGGTATGGCTACACCTTC